This TCR beta chain was sequenced during a study of response to subunit inactivated influenza vaccine. A word on this clonotype: Its antigen is currently unknown.

V was cut by 0 bases and J by 0 bases, with 21 bases left in between. The germline V gene encodes CDR1 SGHRS and CDR2 YFSETQ. CDR3 length: 19 amino acids. General study findings and limits: The authors suggested that every seasonal influenza vaccination recruits few new T cells.

TCRdb ran MiXCR on the RT-PCR reads and lists one entry per CDR3 protein. Of some 500,000 distinct CDR3 sequences in the sample, over 10% are singletons; the top ten hold 13%. This TCR came from a man aged 45-65 years who received an inactivated influenza vaccine. The starting material was PBMCs from blood, obtained more than 35 days after vaccination. The V gene is TRBV5-1, the J gene TRBJ1-2; a weak D match, TRBD1 (6 bases). DNA for the CDR3: TGCGCCAGCAGCTTGGAATTTTTGCAGGGGCCGGGGTCTAACTATGGCTACACCTTC. This translates into CASSLEFLQGPGSNYGYTF.